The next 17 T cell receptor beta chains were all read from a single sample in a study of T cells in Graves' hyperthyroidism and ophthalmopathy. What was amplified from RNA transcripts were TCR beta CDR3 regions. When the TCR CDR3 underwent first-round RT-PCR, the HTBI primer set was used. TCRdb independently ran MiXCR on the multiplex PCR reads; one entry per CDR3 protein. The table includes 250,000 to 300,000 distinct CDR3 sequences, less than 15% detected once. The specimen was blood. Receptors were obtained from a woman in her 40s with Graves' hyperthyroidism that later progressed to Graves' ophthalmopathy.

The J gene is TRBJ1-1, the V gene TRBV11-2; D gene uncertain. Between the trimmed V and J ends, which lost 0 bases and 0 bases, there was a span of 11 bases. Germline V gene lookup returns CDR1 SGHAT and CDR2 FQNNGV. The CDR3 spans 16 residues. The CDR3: CASSLDIAQLNTEAFF. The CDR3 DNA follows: TGTGCCAGCAGCTTAGATATAGCACAGTTGAACACTGAAGCTTTCTTT.

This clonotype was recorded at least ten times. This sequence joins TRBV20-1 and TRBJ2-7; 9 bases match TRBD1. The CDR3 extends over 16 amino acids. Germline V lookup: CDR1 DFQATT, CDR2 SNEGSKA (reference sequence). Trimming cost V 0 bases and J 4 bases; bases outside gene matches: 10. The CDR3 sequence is CSAREVSGTGRYEQYF. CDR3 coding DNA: TGCAGTGCTAGAGAAGTCTCCGGGACAGGGCGTTACGAGCAGTACTTC.

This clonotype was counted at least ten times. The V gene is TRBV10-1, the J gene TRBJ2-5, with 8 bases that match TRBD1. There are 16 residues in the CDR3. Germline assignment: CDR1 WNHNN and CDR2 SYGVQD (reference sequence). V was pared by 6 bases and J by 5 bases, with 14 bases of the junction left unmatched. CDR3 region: CASSYTRDRRGETQYF. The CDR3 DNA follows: TGCGCCAGCAGCTATACCCGGGACAGGAGAGGCGAGACCCAGTACTTC.

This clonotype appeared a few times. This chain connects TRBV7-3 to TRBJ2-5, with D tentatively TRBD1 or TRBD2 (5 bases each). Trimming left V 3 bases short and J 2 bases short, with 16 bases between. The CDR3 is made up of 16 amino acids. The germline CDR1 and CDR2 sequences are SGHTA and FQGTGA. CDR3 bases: TGTGCCAGCAGCTTGGGACCCGGATTGGGACAAGAGACCCAGTACTTC. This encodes CASSLGPGLGQETQYF. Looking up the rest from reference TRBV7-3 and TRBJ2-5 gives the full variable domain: GAGVSQTPSNKVTEKGKYVELRCDPISGHTALYWYRQSLGQGPEFLIYFQGTGAADDSGLPNDRFFAVRPEGSVSTLKIQRTERGDSAVYLCASSLGPGLGQETQYFGPGTRLLVL.

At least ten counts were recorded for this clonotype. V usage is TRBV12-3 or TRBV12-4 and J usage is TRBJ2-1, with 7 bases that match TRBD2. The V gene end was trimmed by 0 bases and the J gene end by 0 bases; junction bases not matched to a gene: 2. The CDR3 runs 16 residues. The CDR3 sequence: CASSLARGSSYNEQFF. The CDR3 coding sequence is TGTGCCAGCAGTTTAGCGCGGGGGAGCTCCTACAATGAGCAGTTCTTC.

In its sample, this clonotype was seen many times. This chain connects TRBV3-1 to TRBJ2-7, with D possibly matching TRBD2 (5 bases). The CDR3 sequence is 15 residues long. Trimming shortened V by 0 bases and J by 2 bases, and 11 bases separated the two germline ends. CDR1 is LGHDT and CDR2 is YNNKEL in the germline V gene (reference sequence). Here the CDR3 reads CASSQDRRVTYEQYF. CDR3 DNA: TGTGCCAGCAGCCAAGATCGGCGGGTTACCTACGAGCAGTACTTC.

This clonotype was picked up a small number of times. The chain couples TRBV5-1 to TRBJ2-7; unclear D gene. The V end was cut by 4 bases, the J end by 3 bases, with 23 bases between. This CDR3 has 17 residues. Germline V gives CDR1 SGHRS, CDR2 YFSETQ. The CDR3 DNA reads TGCGCCAGCAGCACCCTCCCGCTGGGATCAGCAGGCTACGAGCAGTACTTC. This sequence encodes CASSTLPLGSAGYEQYF.

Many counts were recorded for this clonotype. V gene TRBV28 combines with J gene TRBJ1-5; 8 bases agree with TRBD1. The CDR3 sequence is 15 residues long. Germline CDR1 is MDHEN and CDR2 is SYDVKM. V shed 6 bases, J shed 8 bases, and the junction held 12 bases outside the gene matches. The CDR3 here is CASRDTGGPWEPQHF. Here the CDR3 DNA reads TGTGCCAGCAGGGACACAGGGGGACCATGGGAGCCCCAGCATTTT.

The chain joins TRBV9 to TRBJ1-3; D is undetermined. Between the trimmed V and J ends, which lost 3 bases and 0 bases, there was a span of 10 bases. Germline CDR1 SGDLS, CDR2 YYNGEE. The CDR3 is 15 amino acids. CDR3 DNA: TGTGCCAGCAGCGCCACGGGTTTCTCTGGAAACACCATATATTTT. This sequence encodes CASSATGFSGNTIYF. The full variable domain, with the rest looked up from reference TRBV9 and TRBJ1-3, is DSGVTQTPKHLITATGQRVTLRCSPRSGDLSVYWYQQSLDQGLQFLIQYYNGEERAKGNILERFSAQQFPDLHSELNLSSLELGDSALYFCASSATGFSGNTIYFGEGSWLTVV.

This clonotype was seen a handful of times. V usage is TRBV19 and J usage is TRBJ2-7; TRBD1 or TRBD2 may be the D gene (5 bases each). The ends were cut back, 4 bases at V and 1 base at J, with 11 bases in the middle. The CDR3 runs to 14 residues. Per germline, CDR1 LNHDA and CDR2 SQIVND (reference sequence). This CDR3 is CASSSGTVSYEQYF. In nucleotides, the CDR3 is TGTGCCAGTAGTAGTGGGACGGTTTCCTACGAGCAGTACTTC.

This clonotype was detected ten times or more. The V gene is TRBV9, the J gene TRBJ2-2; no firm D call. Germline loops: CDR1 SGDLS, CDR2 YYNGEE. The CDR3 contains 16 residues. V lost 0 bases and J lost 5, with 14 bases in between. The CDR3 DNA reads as TGTGCCAGCAGCGTAGAGTTGGGGTTAATAACCGGGGAGCTGTTTTTT. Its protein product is CASSVELGLITGELFF.

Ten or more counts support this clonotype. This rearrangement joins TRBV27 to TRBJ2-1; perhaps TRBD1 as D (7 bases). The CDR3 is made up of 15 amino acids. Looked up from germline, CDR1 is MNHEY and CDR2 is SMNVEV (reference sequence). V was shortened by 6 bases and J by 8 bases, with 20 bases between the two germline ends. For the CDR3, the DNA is TGTGCCAGCAGCCCACACCCCCAGGGGGGCGATGAGCAGTTCTTC. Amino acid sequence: CASSPHPQGGDEQFF.

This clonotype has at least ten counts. The CDR3 here is CASSYPKTAGSSYNEQFF. The CDR3 nucleotides read TGTGCCAGCAGTTACCCTAAAACAGCGGGCTCATCCTACAATGAGCAGTTCTTC. The chain is built from TRBV6-2 or TRBV6-3 and TRBJ2-1, with D tentatively TRBD2 (6 bases). The V gene lost 2 bases and the J gene lost 1 base, with 18 bases spanning the gap. Per germline, CDR1 MNHEY and CDR2 SVGEGT. This CDR3 has 18 amino acids.

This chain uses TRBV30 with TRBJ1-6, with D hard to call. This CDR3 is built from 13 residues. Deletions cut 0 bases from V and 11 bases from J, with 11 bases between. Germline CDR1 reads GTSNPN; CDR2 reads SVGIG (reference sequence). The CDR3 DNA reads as TGTGCCTGGAGTGTACCCTATACTGCACCCCTCCACTTT. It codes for CAWSVPYTAPLHF.

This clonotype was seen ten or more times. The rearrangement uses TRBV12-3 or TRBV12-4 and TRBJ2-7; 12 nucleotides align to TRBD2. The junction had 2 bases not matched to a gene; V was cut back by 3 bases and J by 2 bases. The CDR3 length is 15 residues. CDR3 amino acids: CASSLRTSGTYEQYF. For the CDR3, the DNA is TGTGCCAGCAGTTTGCGGACTAGCGGGACCTACGAGCAGTACTTC.

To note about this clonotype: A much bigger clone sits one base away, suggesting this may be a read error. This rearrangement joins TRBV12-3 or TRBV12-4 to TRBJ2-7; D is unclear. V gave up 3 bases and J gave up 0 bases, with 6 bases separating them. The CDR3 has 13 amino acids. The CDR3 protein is CASSLNFSYEQYF. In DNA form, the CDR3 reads TGTGCCAGCAGTTTGAACTTCTCCTACGAGCAGTACTTC.

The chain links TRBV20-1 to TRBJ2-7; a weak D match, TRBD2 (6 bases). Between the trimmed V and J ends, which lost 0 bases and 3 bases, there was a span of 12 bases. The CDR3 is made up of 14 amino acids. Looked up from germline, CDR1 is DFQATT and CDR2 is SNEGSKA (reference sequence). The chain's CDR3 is CSARDYGLNYEQYF. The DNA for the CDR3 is TGCAGTGCTAGAGATTATGGACTAAACTACGAGCAGTACTTC.